This T cell receptor (beta chain) came from a study of T-cell reconstitution after alpha-beta-depleted transplantation in children. This CDR3 is built from 14 residues. The V and J ends lost 6 bases and 5 bases, in that order; junction bases with no gene match: 5. Per germline, CDR1 MNHEY and CDR2 SMNVEV (reference sequence). The library targeted TCRbeta and was prepared with unique molecular identifiers. TCRdb reprocessed the PCR reads with MiXCR, giving one entry per CDR3 protein. The sample has 480,000 or so distinct CDR3 sequences; 10% are singletons. At least ten counts were recorded for this clonotype. Its cognate antigen is unknown. Broader study findings: By one year post-transplant, T-cell counts and diversity largely arose from T cells that were newly produced.

The sample in question was PBMCs, obtained before TCRalphabeta/CD19-depleted stem cell transplant. This receptor was identified in a child aged 2-15 years with inherited bone marrow failure, due to receive a stem cell transplant. The rearrangement joins TRBV27 to TRBJ2-7, with TRBD1 matching 12 bases. CDR3 residues: CASREGTGGNEQYF. Here the CDR3 DNA reads TGTGCCAGCAGAGAGGGGACAGGGGGCAACGAGCAGTACTTC.